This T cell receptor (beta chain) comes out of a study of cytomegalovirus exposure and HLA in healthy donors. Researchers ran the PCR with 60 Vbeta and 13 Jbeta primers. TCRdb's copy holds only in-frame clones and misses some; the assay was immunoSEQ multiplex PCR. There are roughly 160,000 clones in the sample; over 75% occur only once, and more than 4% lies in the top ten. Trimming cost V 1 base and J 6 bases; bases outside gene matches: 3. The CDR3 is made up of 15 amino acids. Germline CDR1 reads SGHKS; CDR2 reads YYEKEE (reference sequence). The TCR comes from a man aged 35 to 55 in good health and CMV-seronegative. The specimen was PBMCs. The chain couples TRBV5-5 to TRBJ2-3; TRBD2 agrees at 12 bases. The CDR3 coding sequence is TGTGCCAGCAGCTTGAGGACTAGCGGGGTGGATACGCAGTATTTT. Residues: CASSLRTSGVDTQYF. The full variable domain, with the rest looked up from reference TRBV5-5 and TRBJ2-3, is DAGVTQSPTHLIKTRGQQVTLRCSPISGHKSVSWYQQVLGQGPQFIFQYYEKEERGRGNFPDRFSARQFPNYSSELNVNALLLGDSALYLCASSLRTSGVDTQYFGPGTRLTVL.